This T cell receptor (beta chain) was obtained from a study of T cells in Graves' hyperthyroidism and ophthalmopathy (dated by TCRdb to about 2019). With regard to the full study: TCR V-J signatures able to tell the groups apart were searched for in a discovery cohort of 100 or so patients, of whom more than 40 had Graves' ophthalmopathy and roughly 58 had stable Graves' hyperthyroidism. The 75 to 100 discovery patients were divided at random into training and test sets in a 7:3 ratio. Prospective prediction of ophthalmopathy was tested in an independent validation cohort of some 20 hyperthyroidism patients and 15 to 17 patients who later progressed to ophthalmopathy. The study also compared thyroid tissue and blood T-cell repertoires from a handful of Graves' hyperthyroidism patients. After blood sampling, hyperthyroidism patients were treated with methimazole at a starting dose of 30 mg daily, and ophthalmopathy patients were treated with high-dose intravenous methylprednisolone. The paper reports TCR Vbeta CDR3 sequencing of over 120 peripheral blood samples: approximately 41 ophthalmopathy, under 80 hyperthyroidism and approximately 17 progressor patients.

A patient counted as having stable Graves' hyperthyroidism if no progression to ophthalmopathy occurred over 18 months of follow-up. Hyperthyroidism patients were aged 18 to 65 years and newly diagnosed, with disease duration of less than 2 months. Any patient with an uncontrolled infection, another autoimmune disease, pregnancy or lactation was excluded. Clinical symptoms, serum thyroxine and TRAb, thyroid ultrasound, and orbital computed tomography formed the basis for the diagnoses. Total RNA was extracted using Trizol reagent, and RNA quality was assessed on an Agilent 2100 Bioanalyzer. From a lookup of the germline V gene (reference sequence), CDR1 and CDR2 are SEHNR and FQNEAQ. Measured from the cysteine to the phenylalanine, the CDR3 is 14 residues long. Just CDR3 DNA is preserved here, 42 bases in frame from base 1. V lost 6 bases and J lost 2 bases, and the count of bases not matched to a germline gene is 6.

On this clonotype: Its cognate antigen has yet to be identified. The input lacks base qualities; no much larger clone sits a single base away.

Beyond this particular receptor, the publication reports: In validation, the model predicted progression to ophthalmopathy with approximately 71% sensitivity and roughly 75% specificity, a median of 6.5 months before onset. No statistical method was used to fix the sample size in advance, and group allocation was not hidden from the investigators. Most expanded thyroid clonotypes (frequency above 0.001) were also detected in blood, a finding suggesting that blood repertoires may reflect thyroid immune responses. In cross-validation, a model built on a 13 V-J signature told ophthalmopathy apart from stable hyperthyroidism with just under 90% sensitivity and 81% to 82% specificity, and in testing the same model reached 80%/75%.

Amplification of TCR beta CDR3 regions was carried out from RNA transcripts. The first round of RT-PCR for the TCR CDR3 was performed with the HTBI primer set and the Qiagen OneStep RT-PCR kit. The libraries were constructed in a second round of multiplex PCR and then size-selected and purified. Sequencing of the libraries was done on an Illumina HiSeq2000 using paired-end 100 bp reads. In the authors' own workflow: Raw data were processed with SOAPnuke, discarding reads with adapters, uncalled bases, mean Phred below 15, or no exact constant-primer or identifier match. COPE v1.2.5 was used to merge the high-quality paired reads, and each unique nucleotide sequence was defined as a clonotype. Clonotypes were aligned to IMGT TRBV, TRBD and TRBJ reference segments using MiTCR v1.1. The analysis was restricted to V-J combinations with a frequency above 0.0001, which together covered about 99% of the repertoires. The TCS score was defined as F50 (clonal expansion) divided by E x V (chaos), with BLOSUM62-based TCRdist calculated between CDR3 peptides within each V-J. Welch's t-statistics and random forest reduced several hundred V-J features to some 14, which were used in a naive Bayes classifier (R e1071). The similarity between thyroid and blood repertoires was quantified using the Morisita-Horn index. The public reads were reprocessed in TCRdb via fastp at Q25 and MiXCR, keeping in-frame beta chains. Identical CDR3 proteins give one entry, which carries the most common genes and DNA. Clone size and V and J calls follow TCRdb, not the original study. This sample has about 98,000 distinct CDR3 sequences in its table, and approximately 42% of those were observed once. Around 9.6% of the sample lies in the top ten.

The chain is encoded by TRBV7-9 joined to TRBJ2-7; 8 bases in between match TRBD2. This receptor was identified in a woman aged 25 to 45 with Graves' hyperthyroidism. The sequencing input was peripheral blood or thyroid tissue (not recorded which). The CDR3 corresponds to CASSISGTPYEQYF. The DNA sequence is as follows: TGTGCCAGCAGTATTAGCGGGACCCCCTACGAGCAGTACTTC.